This is a list of T cell receptor beta chains from one sample in a study of control samples from healthy donors and cancer patients. Repertoires were generated with immunoSEQ multiplex PCR, while TCRdb's copy carries only in-frame clones and drops some. The sample includes over 200,000 clones, almost 85% of them seen just once. The sequenced sample consisted of PBMCs. The receptor set was obtained from a woman aged 60-70 years with lung cancer. CDR3s include the opening cysteine and the closing phenylalanine or tryptophan. A D gene is named only where the DNA matches it firmly. Part of the rows lack a size; the others show once, few, many or a class for expanded clones.

V gene,J gene,D gene,clone size,CDR3 protein,CDR3 DNA
TRBV28,TRBJ1-2,NA,NA,CASSSPGRANYGYTF,TGTGCCAGCAGTTCCCCGGGGCGAGCTAACTATGGCTACACCTTC
TRBV29-1,TRBJ2-7,NA,NA,CSAGEGIDYEQYF,TGCAGCGCTGGCGAGGGGATAGACTACGAGCAGTACTTC
TRBV3-1/TRBV3-2,TRBJ2-2,NA,few,CASRGHWGIAGELFF,TGTGCCAGCAGGGGACATTGGGGAATCGCCGGGGAGCTGTTTTTT
TRBV3-1/TRBV3-2,TRBJ2-7,TRBD1,NA,CASSQAGQGTEQYF,TGTGCCAGCAGCCAGGCGGGACAGGGAACCGAGCAGTACTTC
TRBV30,TRBJ2-5,NA,NA,CAIGGGLSWDQETQYF,TGTGCCATTGGGGGGGGGCTCTCCTGGGACCAAGAGACCCAGTACTTC
TRBV5-1,TRBJ2-1,NA,NA,CASSLHSVGTYNEQFF,TGCGCCAGCAGCCTCCACTCAGTTGGCACCTACAATGAGCAGTTCTTC
TRBV6-5,TRBJ1-5,NA,NA,CASSQDRNQPQHF,TGTGCCAGCAGCCAGGACCGGAATCAGCCCCAGCATTTT
TRBV3-1/TRBV3-2,TRBJ2-7,TRBD2,NA,CASSLGTSGTYEQYF,TGTGCCAGCAGCCTCGGGACTAGCGGTACCTACGAGCAGTACTTC
TRBV5-1,TRBJ1-3,TRBD1,NA,CASRQTGGSGNTIYF,TGCGCCAGCAGGCAGACAGGGGGCTCTGGAAACACCATATATTTT
TRBV4-1,TRBJ1-6,TRBD1,NA,CASTGTGDSPLHF,TGCGCCAGCACAGGGACAGGGGATTCACCCCTCCACTTT
TRBV5-4,TRBJ1-6,NA,once,CASSLGSAASGSPLHF,TGTGCCAGCAGCTTGGGTTCGGCCGCATCGGGTTCACCCCTCCACTTT
TRBV2,TRBJ1-5,TRBD1,once,CASSGTGGNQPQHF,TGTGCCAGCAGTGGAACAGGGGGGAATCAGCCCCAGCATTTT
TRBV3-1/TRBV3-2,TRBJ2-3,NA,NA,CASSQLTDTQYF,TGTGCCAGCAGCCAACTAACAGATACGCAGTATTTT
TRBV6-5,TRBJ2-5,TRBD1,few,CASGQGGSRTQYF,TGTGCCAGCGGACAGGGGGGCTCTCGGACCCAGTACTTC
TRBV11-1,TRBJ2-5,NA,once,CASSLTQETQYF,TGTGCCAGCAGCCTGACACAAGAGACCCAGTACTTC
TRBV15,TRBJ2-1,TRBD1,NA,CATSRGRQGSYNEQFF,TGTGCCACCAGCAGAGGACGACAGGGCTCCTACAATGAGCAGTTCTTC
TRBV14,TRBJ1-1,NA,NA,CASSTLRGNTEAFF,TGTGCCAGCAGCACCTTAAGGGGTAACACTGAAGCTTTCTTT
TRBV25-1,TRBJ1-2,NA,NA,CASSVPGTYYGYTF,TGTGCCAGCAGTGTCCCCGGGACATACTATGGCTACACCTTC
TRBV12-3/TRBV12-4,TRBJ2-7,NA,once,CASRTGLYEQYF,TGTGCCAGCAGAACGGGACTCTACGAGCAGTACTTC
TRBV18,TRBJ1-1,NA,NA,CASSPLTGFTEAFF,TGTGCCAGCTCACCACTAACAGGTTTCACTGAAGCTTTCTTT
TRBV29-1,TRBJ2-2,NA,NA,CSVRKSRAGELFF,TGCAGCGTTCGGAAGAGTCGGGCCGGGGAGCTGTTTTTT
TRBV18,TRBJ1-1,NA,once,CASSPPNGLEAFF,TGTGCCAGCTCACCACCGAACGGCCTCGAAGCTTTCTTT
TRBV18,TRBJ2-7,NA,once,CASSPAELSYEQYF,TGTGCCAGCTCACCCGCGGAACTTTCCTACGAGCAGTACTTC
TRBV27,TRBJ2-4,NA,NA,CASSFGVGSDIQYF,TGTGCCAGCAGTTTTGGGGTAGGCTCCGACATTCAGTACTTC
TRBV6-6,TRBJ2-2,NA,NA,CASAGVMGTGELFF,TGTGCCAGCGCCGGGGTCATGGGCACCGGGGAGCTGTTTTTT
TRBV5-1,TRBJ2-3,TRBD2,few,CASSFSGGADTQYF,TGCGCCAGCAGCTTTAGCGGGGGGGCCGATACGCAGTATTTT
TRBV2,TRBJ1-2,NA,NA,CASIRRESRYTF,TGTGCCAGCATTAGACGGGAGTCCCGCTACACCTTC
TRBV27,TRBJ2-7,NA,NA,CASSKRALTYEQYF,TGTGCCAGCAGCAAAAGGGCGTTAACCTACGAGCAGTACTTC
TRBV24-1,TRBJ2-3,TRBD1,NA,CATASNDRGWTQYF,TGTGCCACCGCTTCGAATGACAGGGGGTGGACGCAGTATTTT
TRBV18,TRBJ2-1,TRBD2,NA,CASSRNGGSSNEQFF,TGTGCCAGCTCGCGGAATGGCGGGAGTTCTAATGAGCAGTTCTTC
TRBV27,TRBJ2-5,NA,NA,CASSLGQVEAQYF,TGTGCCAGCAGTTTAGGTCAGGTTGAGGCCCAGTACTTC
TRBV5-1,TRBJ1-3,NA,NA,CASSSDAGAGNTIYF,TGCGCCAGCAGCTCAGATGCCGGGGCTGGAAACACCATATATTTT
TRBV20-1,TRBJ2-3,NA,NA,CSARTGGSQYF,TGCAGTGCTAGAACTGGTGGGTCGCAGTATTTT
TRBV3-1/TRBV3-2,TRBJ1-2,NA,NA,CASSQAPHGYTF,TGTGCCAGCAGCCAAGCACCACACGGCTACACCTTC
TRBV28,TRBJ2-7,NA,NA,CASRKAGTAYEQYF,TGTGCCAGCAGGAAGGCCGGGACGGCCTACGAGCAGTACTTC
TRBV9,TRBJ2-5,TRBD2,NA,CASSVVASGGMKTQYF,TGTGCCAGCAGCGTAGTCGCTAGCGGGGGGATGAAGACCCAGTACTTC
TRBV5-4,TRBJ1-2,NA,NA,CASSLAGSPDGYTF,TGTGCCAGCAGCTTGGCCGGGTCTCCAGATGGCTACACCTTC
TRBV5-4,TRBJ1-2,NA,NA,CASSLVGRYGYTF,TGTGCCAGCAGCTTGGTAGGTCGCTATGGCTACACCTTC
TRBV11-2,TRBJ2-7,TRBD2,NA,CASSLRLAGETPSQQYF,TGTGCCAGCAGCTTAAGACTAGCGGGAGAAACCCCAAGCCAGCAGTACTTC
TRBV19,TRBJ1-1,TRBD1,NA,CASSPGGAGGGRTEAFF,TGTGCCAGTAGTCCCGGTGGGGCAGGGGGCGGTAGGACTGAAGCTTTCTTT
TRBV28,TRBJ1-1,NA,NA,CASSLLRGVGRAFF,TGTGCCAGCAGTTTATTGAGAGGGGTTGGAAGGGCTTTCTTT
TRBV5-1,TRBJ2-3,NA,NA,CASSLGGVGSDTQYF,TGCGCCAGCAGCTTGGGGGGTGTCGGTTCAGATACGCAGTATTTT
TRBV15,TRBJ1-3,NA,NA,CATSRDRPGTGNTIYF,TGTGCCACCAGCAGAGATCGACCCGGGACTGGAAACACCATATATTTT
TRBV10-3,TRBJ1-1,NA,NA,CAIRWDLNTEAFF,TGTGCCATCAGGTGGGACTTGAACACTGAAGCTTTCTTT
TRBV3-1/TRBV3-2,TRBJ2-5,NA,NA,CASSLWVQETQYF,TGTGCCAGCAGCCTGTGGGTACAAGAGACCCAGTACTTC
TRBV5-1,TRBJ2-7,NA,NA,CASKAGLGQGYEQYF,TGCGCCAGCAAGGCCGGACTAGGACAGGGCTACGAGCAGTACTTC
TRBV19,TRBJ1-1,TRBD1,NA,CASSMGQGYTEAFF,TGTGCCAGTAGTATGGGACAGGGGTACACTGAAGCTTTCTTT
TRBV10-3,TRBJ2-1,NA,NA,CAISGTVAYNEQFF,TGTGCCATCAGTGGGACGGTTGCGTACAATGAGCAGTTCTTC
TRBV6-4,TRBJ2-1,NA,NA,CASSHTRGYEQFF,TGTGCCAGCAGCCACACGAGAGGCTATGAGCAGTTCTTC
TRBV4-2,TRBJ1-4,NA,NA,CASSQDPASSEKLFF,TGTGCCAGCAGCCAAGATCCAGCCTCCAGTGAAAAACTGTTTTTT
TRBV24-1,TRBJ2-5,TRBD2,NA,CATSAAGRETQYF,TGTGCCACCAGTGCCGCCGGGAGGGAGACCCAGTACTTC